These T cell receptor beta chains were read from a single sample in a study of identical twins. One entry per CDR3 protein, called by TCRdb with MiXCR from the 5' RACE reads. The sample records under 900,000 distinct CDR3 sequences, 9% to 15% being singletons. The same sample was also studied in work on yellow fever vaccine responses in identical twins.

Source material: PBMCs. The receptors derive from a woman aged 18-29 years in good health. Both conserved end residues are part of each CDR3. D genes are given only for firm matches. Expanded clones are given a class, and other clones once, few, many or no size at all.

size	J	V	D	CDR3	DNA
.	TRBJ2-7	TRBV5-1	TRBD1	CASSATGDEQYF	TGCGCCAGCAGCGCGACAGGGGACGAGCAGTACTTC
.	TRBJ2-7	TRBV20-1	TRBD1	CSAEPTGQTSYEQYF	TGCAGTGCAGAACCCACGGGACAGACCTCCTACGAGCAGTACTTC
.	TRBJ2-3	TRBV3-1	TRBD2	CACSQSILTSGRTDTQYF	TGTGCCTGCAGCCAATCCATTCTGACTAGCGGGAGGACAGATACGCAGTATTTT
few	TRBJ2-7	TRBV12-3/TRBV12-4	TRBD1	CASSPYSIRDRGMYEQYF	TGTGCCAGCAGTCCGTACTCCATCCGGGACAGGGGGATGTACGAGCAGTACTTC
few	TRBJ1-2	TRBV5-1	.	CASSSERGGYGYTF	TGCGCCAGCAGCTCGGAGCGGGGGGGCTATGGCTACACCTTC
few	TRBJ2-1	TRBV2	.	CASSEEGLNYNEQFF	TGTGCCAGCAGTGAAGAGGGACTGAACTACAATGAGCAGTTCTTC
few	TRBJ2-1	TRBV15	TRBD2	CATSRDLAGGSDEQFF	TGTGCCACCAGCAGAGATCTAGCGGGAGGGTCGGATGAGCAGTTCTTC
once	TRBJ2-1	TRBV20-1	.	CSARDLLGGSYNEQFF	TGCAGTGCTAGAGATCTTTTAGGCGGCTCCTACAATGAGCAGTTCTTC
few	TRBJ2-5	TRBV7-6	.	CASSNPGLEETQYF	TGTGCCAGCAGCAATCCGGGACTTGAAGAGACCCAGTACTTC
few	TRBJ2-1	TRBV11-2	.	CASSLDPPNEQFF	TGTGCCAGCAGCTTAGATCCTCCTAATGAGCAGTTCTTC
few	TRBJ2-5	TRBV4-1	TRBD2	CASSSPTSGRAPETQYF	TGCGCCAGCAGCTCCCCGACTAGCGGGAGGGCCCCAGAGACCCAGTACTTC
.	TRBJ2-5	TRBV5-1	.	CASSAPTGIQETQYF	TGCGCCAGCAGCGCCCCGACAGGAATACAAGAGACCCAGTACTTC
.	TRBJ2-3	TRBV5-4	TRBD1	CASSPWTGGLTDTQYF	TGTGCCAGCAGCCCCTGGACAGGGGGGCTCACAGATACGCAGTATTTT
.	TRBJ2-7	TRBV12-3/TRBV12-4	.	CASRAGQASYEQYF	TGTGCCAGCAGAGCAGGCCAGGCCTCCTACGAGCAGTACTTC
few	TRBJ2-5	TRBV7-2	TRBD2	CASSLKAGGQETQYF	TGTGCCAGCAGCTTAAAAGCGGGGGGCCAAGAGACCCAGTACTTC